Below, 29 T cell receptor beta chains from the same sample are listed, as sequenced in a study of cytomegalovirus exposure and HLA in healthy donors. PCR employed 60 Vbeta and 13 Jbeta primers. Clones were read by immunoSEQ multiplex PCR, and TCRdb kept only the in-frame ones, dropping some. The repertoire holds about 110,000 clones, with 82% as singletons. Sequenced sample: PBMCs. All receptors come from a man between 45 and 60 years old in good health and CMV-seronegative.

The V and J genes are TRBV7-2 and TRBJ2-7, with D maybe TRBD1 (5 bases). V shed 5 bases and J shed 7 bases, with 15 bases lying between them. This CDR3 is 13 amino acids long. Germline-derived CDR1 and CDR2 are SGHTA and FQGNSA. The CDR3 nucleotides are TGTGCCAGCAGCCCGACCCGGACACTGGAGCAGTACTTC. Translated, it gives CASSPTRTLEQYF.

This chain connects TRBV5-1 to TRBJ1-2; no firm D call. From germline, CDR1 is SGHRS and CDR2 YFSETQ. V was trimmed by 3 bases and J by 8 bases, leaving 11 bases between them. CDR3 length: 12 residues. The CDR3 bases are TGCGCCAGCAGCTCGCAGTCTGGCGGCTACACCTTC. It encodes CASSSQSGGYTF.

The genes are TRBV10-1 and TRBJ2-2; 10 positions agree with TRBD2. This CDR3 is 16 amino acids long. The J segment lost 5 bases and the V segment lost 10 bases, leaving 13 bases of the junction unmatched. Germline V lookup: CDR1 WNHNN, CDR2 SYGVQD (reference sequence). The CDR3 loop is CANYPLLAGDTGELFF. CDR3 coding DNA: TGCGCCAACTATCCACTCCTAGCGGGGGATACCGGGGAGCTGTTTTTT.

The chain has TRBV4-2 and TRBJ2-7; D possibly corresponds to TRBD2 (5 bases). CDR1 and CDR2 from the germline V gene are LGHNA and YNFKEQ. V gave up 0 bases and J gave up 4 bases, with 13 bases separating them. The CDR3 loop spans 15 amino acids. The CDR3 spells CASSQDSEGRYEQYF. The CDR3 nucleotides are TGTGCCAGCAGCCAAGATTCAGAGGGCCGATACGAGCAGTACTTC.

CDR3 sequence reads: CAISDSARGRTDTQYF. The CDR3 DNA is TGTGCCATCAGTGACTCGGCGCGGGGCCGCACAGATACGCAGTATTTT. V gene TRBV10-3 combines with J gene TRBJ2-3; maybe TRBD2 (6 bases). CDR1 and CDR2 (germline): ENHRY, SYGVKD. CDR3 length: 16 amino acids. Trimming pared 3 bases from V and 1 base from J, leaving 14 bases between.

The table lists this clone with a few counts. The DNA of the CDR3 is TGCGCCAGCAGCTTGGTTGCGATGAGCTCCTACAATGAGCAGTTCTTC. Translation: CASSLVAMSSYNEQFF. This chain joins TRBV5-1 and TRBJ2-1; D remains ambiguous. CDR3 length equals 16 residues. Germline CDR1 SGHRS, CDR2 YFSETQ. V was pared by 0 bases and J by 0 bases, with 10 bases between.

CDR3 coding DNA: TGTGCCAGCAGCGTGGTGAGGGGAGGGGATGAGCAGTTCTTC. Its protein is CASSVVRGGDEQFF. The chain links TRBV9 to TRBJ2-1; TRBD2 agrees at 7 bases. The CDR3 has 14 amino acids. J lost 8 bases, V lost 2 bases, and 7 bases had no gene match. Per germline, CDR1 SGDLS and CDR2 YYNGEE.

The count of this clone is one. DNA for the CDR3: TGTGCCAGCAGCCTCAGGGGGGCCTTCTATGGCTACACCTTC. Translated: CASSLRGAFYGYTF. The chain has TRBV7-3 and TRBJ1-2; TRBD1 matches at 7 bases. Per germline, CDR1 SGHTA and CDR2 FQGTGA. V lost 5 bases to trimming and J lost 4 bases; unmatched junction nucleotides: 7. This CDR3 region has 14 residues.

The gene calls are TRBV19 and TRBJ1-2; 7 positions agree with TRBD1. The J segment lost 10 bases and the V segment lost 5 bases, leaving 7 bases of the junction unmatched. CDR1 and CDR2 (germline): LNHDA, SQIVND (reference sequence). The CDR3 contains 12 residues. CDR3 region: CASSPRTGDYTF. The DNA of the CDR3 is TGTGCCAGTAGTCCACGGACAGGCGACTACACCTTC.

V is TRBV7-8 and J is TRBJ2-2; D not certain. CDR1 and CDR2 (germline): SGHVS, FQNEAQ. There are 13 residues in the CDR3. With 7 bases removed from V and 2 bases from J, the gap between germline ends came to 8 bases. The CDR3 loop is CASNVGNTGELFF. Written as DNA, the CDR3 is TGTGCCAGCAATGTGGGCAACACCGGGGAGCTGTTTTTT.

The chain combines TRBV4-1 with TRBJ2-1, with 14 bases matching TRBD2. The CDR3 runs 19 residues. Germline V CDR1 and CDR2: MGHRA, YSYEKL. V lost 2 bases to trimming and J lost 4 bases; unmatched junction nucleotides: 10. The CDR3 region is CASSQTMPGLAGEYNEQFF. Written as DNA, the CDR3 is TGCGCCAGCAGCCAAACGATGCCGGGACTAGCGGGGGAATACAATGAGCAGTTCTTC.

This chain joins TRBV19 and TRBJ2-5; D perhaps matches TRBD2 (6 bases). This CDR3 spans 14 amino acids. Germline-derived CDR1 and CDR2 are LNHDA and SQIVND (reference sequence). The V gene lost 4 bases and the J gene lost 2 bases, with 11 bases spanning the gap. The CDR3 nucleotides are TGTGCCAGTAGTAACGGAGGGGTACAAGAGACCCAGTACTTC. Its translation: CASSNGGVQETQYF. Based on the CDR3 plus reference TRBV19 and TRBJ2-5, the full variable domain is DGGITQSPKYLFRKEGQNVTLSCEQNLNHDAMYWYRQDPGQGLRLIYYSQIVNDFQKGDIAEGYSVSREKKESFPLTVTSAQKNPTAFYLCASSNGGVQETQYFGPGTRLLVL.

This chain's CDR3 is CAISESTGNNEQFF. For the CDR3, the DNA is TGTGCCATCAGTGAGTCGACCGGGAACAATGAGCAGTTCTTC. The chain carries TRBV10-3 and TRBJ2-1; D is perhaps TRBD2 (5 bases). This CDR3 comprises 14 residues. The germline gives CDR1 ENHRY, CDR2 SYGVKD. Trimming shortened V by 0 bases and J by 5 bases, and 8 bases separated the two germline ends.

This rearrangement joins TRBV5-1 to TRBJ2-3; 8 bases are a match to TRBD2. V lost 0 bases, J lost 5 bases, and 5 bases stayed unmatched. The CDR3 covers 15 residues. Germline loops: CDR1 SGHRS, CDR2 YFSETQ. CDR3 region: CASSLAGGGRDTQYF. The CDR3 DNA follows: TGCGCCAGCAGCTTGGCGGGCGGGGGGAGAGATACGCAGTATTTT.

This chain joins TRBV19 and TRBJ2-1; 9 bases fit TRBD2. Germline V gene lookup returns CDR1 LNHDA and CDR2 SQIVND (reference sequence). The CDR3 contains 16 residues. V was pared by 4 bases and J by 9 bases, with 13 bases of the junction left unmatched. The DNA for the CDR3 is TGTGCCAGTAGTAGGCGGGAGGCGGGGGGGCGGGGTGAGCAGTTCTTC. It is translated as CASSRREAGGRGEQFF.

This clone was picked up a small number of times. In DNA form, the CDR3 reads TGTGCCAGTAGCGACAGGGGGGTCGTCGGGACAGATACGCAGTATTTT. Its protein product is CASSDRGVVGTDTQYF. The gene calls are TRBV19 and TRBJ2-3; 9 nucleotides agree with TRBD1. Germline CDR1 is LNHDA and CDR2 is SQIVND (reference sequence). Trimming cost V 6 bases and J 3 bases; bases outside gene matches: 10. This CDR3 comprises 16 residues.

The chain joins TRBV7-6 to TRBJ1-3, with 8 bases lining up with TRBD1. After removal of 3 bases from V and 1 base from J, the junction contained 14 bases not matched to a gene. The CDR3 length is 19 residues. The V gene's germline CDR1 is SGHVS and CDR2 FNYEAQ. CDR3 DNA sequence: TGTGCCAGCAGCTTTGTCAGACTGGACAGGGTCGCATCTGGAAACACCATATATTTT. Translated, it gives CASSFVRLDRVASGNTIYF.

This chain uses TRBV4-3 with TRBJ1-2, with D possibly matching TRBD1 (5 bases). Trimming pared 1 base from V and 2 bases from J, leaving 8 bases between. CDR1 is LGHNA, CDR2 YSLEER, per germline. This CDR3 region has 14 residues. In nucleotides, the CDR3 is TGCGCCAGCAGCCAAGTTAAGGGGAACTATGGCTACACCTTC. This gives the protein CASSQVKGNYGYTF.

This chain connects TRBV6-1 to TRBJ2-3; the match to TRBD1 covers 9 bases. This CDR3 is 14 amino acids long. Germline-derived CDR1 and CDR2 are MNHNS and SASEGT. The trim removed 6 bases at V and 4 bases at J, leaving 5 bases unmatched. The DNA for the CDR3 is TGTGCCAGCAGCGGACAGGGGACGGCAGATACGCAGTATTTT. It specifies CASSGQGTADTQYF.

The chain links TRBV5-5 to TRBJ1-1; possible D gene TRBD1, 5 bases. Germline V CDR1 and CDR2: SGHKS, YYEKEE (reference sequence). The CDR3 has 13 residues. The V gene lost 4 bases and the J gene lost 4 bases, with 11 bases spanning the gap. Here the CDR3 DNA reads TGTGCCAGCAGCCCCGACAGCCTCACTGAAGCTTTCTTT. This encodes CASSPDSLTEAFF.

CDR3 in DNA: TGTGCCAGCAGCTTGGGGACCCCGGGGTCTCAGTACTTC. Translated: CASSLGTPGSQYF. The V and J genes are TRBV5-4 and TRBJ2-5, with a weak D call TRBD2 (5 bases). CDR1 is SGHNT, CDR2 YYREEE, per germline (reference sequence). Deletions cut 0 bases from V and 11 bases from J, with 14 bases between. CDR3 length: 13 amino acids.

V is TRBV7-2 and J is TRBJ2-1, with a possible D match to TRBD2 (5 bases). The length of the CDR3 is 14 residues. Per the germline V gene, CDR1 is SGHTA and CDR2 is FQGNSA. Deletions cut 5 bases from V and 4 bases from J, with 12 bases between. In DNA, the CDR3 is TGTGCCAGCAGCCCAAGCGGTGATTACAATGAGCAGTTCTTC. It encodes CASSPSGDYNEQFF.

V gene TRBV5-1 combines with J gene TRBJ1-1; possible D gene TRBD1, 5 bases. Trimming pared 0 bases from V and 4 bases from J, leaving 7 bases between. CDR1 and CDR2 (germline): SGHRS, YFSETQ. There are 13 residues in the CDR3. The CDR3 DNA is TGCGCCAGCAGCTTGGAGCAGGGCACTGAAGCTTTCTTT. This sequence encodes CASSLEQGTEAFF.

This clone came up once. The chain combines TRBV11-2 with TRBJ2-2, with D hard to call. Trimming pared 5 bases from V and 6 bases from J, leaving 16 bases between. This CDR3 has 15 residues. Germline CDR1 reads SGHAT; CDR2 reads FQNNGV. CDR3 nucleotides: TGTGCCAGCAGCCTTCCCGGGTTAACGGCCGGGGAGCTGTTTTTT. This gives the protein CASSLPGLTAGELFF.

As DNA, the CDR3 is TGCAGCGTTGTCCGGGGGGGGATGACTGAAGCTTTCTTT. Its translation is CSVVRGGMTEAFF. V is TRBV29-1 and J is TRBJ1-1; D is possibly TRBD1 (5 bases). V was pared by 4 bases and J by 5 bases, with 14 bases between. This CDR3 has 13 residues. CDR1 is SQVTM, CDR2 ANQGSEA, per germline.

V usage is TRBV2 and J usage is TRBJ2-7; D might be TRBD1 (5 bases). The CDR3 runs 17 residues. Trimming pared 2 bases from V and 0 bases from J, leaving 17 bases between. Germline CDR1 SNHLY, CDR2 FYNNEI. The CDR3: CASSERVGLLDSYEQYV. As DNA, the CDR3 is TGTGCCAGCAGTGAAAGGGTGGGGCTATTAGACTCCTACGAGCAGTACGTC.

The V gene is TRBV30, the J gene TRBJ1-6; D is unclear. The length of the CDR3 is 13 residues. Trimming removed 3 bases at V and 7 bases at J, with 10 bases between. Germline loops: CDR1 GTSNPN, CDR2 SVGIG (reference sequence). The CDR3 region is CAWRTTGNSPLHF. As DNA, the CDR3 is TGTGCCTGGAGGACAACGGGAAATTCACCCCTCCACTTT. Using reference TRBV30 and TRBJ1-6 for the parts outside the CDR3, the full variable domain is SQTIHQWPATLVQPVGSPLSLECTVEGTSNPNLYWYRQAAGRGLQLLFYSVGIGQISSEVPQNLSASRPQDRQFILSSKKLLLSDSGFYLCAWRTTGNSPLHFGNGTRLTVT.

This clone showed up just a few times. The chain links TRBV5-1 to TRBJ2-6, with D possibly TRBD1 on 6 matching bases. Germline-derived CDR1 and CDR2 are SGHRS and YFSETQ. The V and J ends lost 4 bases and 0 bases respectively, with 14 bases between them. CDR3 length: 17 amino acids. The CDR3 protein is CASSGKTGYSGANVLTF. CDR3 DNA: TGCGCCAGCAGCGGAAAAACAGGGTACTCTGGGGCCAACGTCCTGACTTTC.

V gene TRBV6-1 combines with J gene TRBJ2-3; no clear D gene. Deletions cut 2 bases from V and 0 bases from J, with 9 bases between. This CDR3 region has 15 residues. Germline CDR1 and CDR2: MNHNS and SASEGT. Here the CDR3 DNA reads TGTGCCAGCAGTGAAATATGGGCTAGCACAGATACGCAGTATTTT. Its protein product is CASSEIWASTDTQYF.